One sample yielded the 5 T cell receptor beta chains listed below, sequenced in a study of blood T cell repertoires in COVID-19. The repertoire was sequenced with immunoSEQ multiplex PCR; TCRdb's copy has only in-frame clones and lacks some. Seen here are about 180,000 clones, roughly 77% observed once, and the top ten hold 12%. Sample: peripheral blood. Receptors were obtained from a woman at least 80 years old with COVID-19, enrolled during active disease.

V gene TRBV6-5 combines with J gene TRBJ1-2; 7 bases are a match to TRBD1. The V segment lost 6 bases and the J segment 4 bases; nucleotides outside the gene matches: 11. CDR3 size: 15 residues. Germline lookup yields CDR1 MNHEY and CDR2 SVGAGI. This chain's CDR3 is CASRGVQGKAYGYTF. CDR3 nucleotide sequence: TGTGCCAGCAGGGGAGTACAGGGGAAAGCCTATGGCTACACCTTC.

CDR3 region: CASSWLAGVTDTQYF. CDR3 DNA sequence: TGTGCCAGCAGCTGGCTAGCGGGGGTCACAGATACGCAGTATTTT. The J gene is TRBJ2-3, the V gene TRBV7-6; 10 nucleotides match TRBD2. The germline V gene has CDR1 SGHVS and CDR2 FNYEAQ. This CDR3 region has 15 residues. Trimming took 4 bases from V and 2 from J; bases not matched to a gene: 3.

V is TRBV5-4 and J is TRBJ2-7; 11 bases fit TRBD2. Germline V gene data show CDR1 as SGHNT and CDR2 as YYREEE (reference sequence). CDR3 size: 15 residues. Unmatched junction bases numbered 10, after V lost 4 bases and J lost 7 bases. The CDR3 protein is CASSLAGLAAREQYF. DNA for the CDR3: TGTGCCAGCAGCCTCGCGGGACTAGCGGCCCGAGAGCAGTACTTC. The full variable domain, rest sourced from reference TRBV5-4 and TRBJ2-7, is ETGVTQSPTHLIKTRGQQVTLRCSSQSGHNTVSWYQQALGQGPQFIFQYYREEENGRGNFPPRFSGLQFPNYSSELNVNALELDDSALYLCASSLAGLAAREQYFGPGTRLTVT.

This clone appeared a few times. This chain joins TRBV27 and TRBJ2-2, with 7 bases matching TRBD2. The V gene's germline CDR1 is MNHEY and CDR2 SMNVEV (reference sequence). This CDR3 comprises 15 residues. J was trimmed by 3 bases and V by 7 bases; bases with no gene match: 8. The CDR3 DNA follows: TGTGCCAGCACTCCTAACGGGAGGTACACCGGGGAGCTGTTTTTT. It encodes CASTPNGRYTGELFF.

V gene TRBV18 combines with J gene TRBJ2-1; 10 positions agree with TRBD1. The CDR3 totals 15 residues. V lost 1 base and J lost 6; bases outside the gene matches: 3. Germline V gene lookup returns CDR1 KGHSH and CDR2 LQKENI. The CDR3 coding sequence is TGTGCCAGCTCACCACAAGGACAGGGGGTCAATGAGCAGTTCTTC. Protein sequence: CASSPQGQGVNEQFF.